This T cell receptor (beta chain) was captured by sequencing in a study of T cell responses to AZD1222 COVID-19 vaccine. Points from the study as a whole: Repertoire sampling was restricted to post-peak T cell response timepoints. Baseline antibody screening turned up just 6 or 7 seropositive AZD1222 recipients.

V lost 1 base to trimming and J lost 4 bases, with 10 bases between them. Germline CDR1 is SGHAT and CDR2 is FQNNGV. The CDR3 has 15 residues. Some clones are missing from TCRdb's copy, which holds only in-frame ones; the method was immunoSEQ multiplex PCR. The table includes about 130,000 clones, approximately 85% detected once. About this clone: Its antigen is not identified.

This TCR was recovered from an adult who received the AZD1222 COVID-19 vaccine. The starting material was peripheral blood, obtained 28 days after the second AZD1222 dose. This sequence joins TRBV11-2 and TRBJ1-4, with a possible D match to TRBD1 (5 bases). CDR3 DNA sequence: TGTGCCAGCAGCTTAGGGACATCCTATAATGAAAAACTGTTTTTT. It codes for CASSLGTSYNEKLFF.